The clone carrying this T cell receptor beta chain was counted only a few times. In the original processing: Using reference gene primer amplification, nucleated cell counts were estimated. Profiling relied on immunoSEQ multiplex PCR, and the TCRdb table lists in-frame clones only, not all of them. The V and J calls and clone size are taken from that table; D and trimming were inferred from the DNA. This table holds about 200,000 clones, roughly 91% found once. This sample stems from a study of blood T cell repertoires in COVID-19. About the research overall: COVID-19 samples, acute and convalescent, were from the United States, Italy and Spain. From T cells, B-cell-depleted T cells, or PBMCs came the material, which was cDNA or gDNA.

Participant-reported clinical history was the basis for cohort assignment. The CDR3 contains 14 residues. V was clipped by 4 bases and J by 6 bases, with 15 bases between them. CDR1 MNHEY and CDR2 SVGAGI come from the germline V gene. This TCR derives from a young woman with acute COVID-19. The rearrangement uses TRBV6-5 and TRBJ1-2; D is possibly TRBD1 (6 bases). Material for sequencing was PBMCs or T cells enriched from blood (not recorded which). In nucleotides, the CDR3 is TGTGCCAGCAGTTTAGGACAGTACGCCCATGGCTACACCTTC. This encodes CASSLGQYAHGYTF.